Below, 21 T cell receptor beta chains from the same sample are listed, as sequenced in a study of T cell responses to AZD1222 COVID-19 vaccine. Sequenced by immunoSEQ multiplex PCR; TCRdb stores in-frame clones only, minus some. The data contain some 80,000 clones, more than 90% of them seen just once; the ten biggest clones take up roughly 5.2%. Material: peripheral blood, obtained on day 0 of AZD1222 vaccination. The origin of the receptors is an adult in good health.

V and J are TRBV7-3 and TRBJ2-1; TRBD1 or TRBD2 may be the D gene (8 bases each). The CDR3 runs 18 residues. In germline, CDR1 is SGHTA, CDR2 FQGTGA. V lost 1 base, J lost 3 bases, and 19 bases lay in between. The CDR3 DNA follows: TGTGCCAGCAGCTTAAGCGTTAGCGGGACAGGTAACTACAATGAGCAGTTCTTC. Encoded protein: CASSLSVSGTGNYNEQFF.

CDR3 residues: CASSSGTVYFSPLHF. DNA for the CDR3: TGTGCCAGCAGTTCCGGGACAGTATATTTTTCACCCCTCCACTTT. V usage is TRBV27 and J usage is TRBJ1-6; 7 bases line up with TRBD1. The CDR3 is made up of 15 amino acids. From germline, CDR1 is MNHEY and CDR2 SMNVEV (reference sequence). Germline trimming cut 4 bases from V and 9 bases from J; bases unmatched to any gene: 9.

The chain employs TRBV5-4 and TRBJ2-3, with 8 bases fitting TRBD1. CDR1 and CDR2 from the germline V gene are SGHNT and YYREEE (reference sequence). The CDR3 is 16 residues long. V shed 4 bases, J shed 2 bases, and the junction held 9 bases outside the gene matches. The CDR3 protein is CASSPRQGRNTDTQYF. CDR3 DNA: TGTGCCAGCAGCCCAAGACAGGGGCGAAACACAGATACGCAGTATTTT. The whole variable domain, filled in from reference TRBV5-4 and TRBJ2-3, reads ETGVTQSPTHLIKTRGQQVTLRCSSQSGHNTVSWYQQALGQGPQFIFQYYREEENGRGNFPPRFSGLQFPNYSSELNVNALELDDSALYLCASSPRQGRNTDTQYFGPGTRLTVL.

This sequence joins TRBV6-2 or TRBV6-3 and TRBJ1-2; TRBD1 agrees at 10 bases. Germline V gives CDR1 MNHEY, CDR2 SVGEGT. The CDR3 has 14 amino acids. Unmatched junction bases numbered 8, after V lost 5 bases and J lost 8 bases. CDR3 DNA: TGTGCCAGCAGTAGACAGGGGGCGCGTTCCGGCTACACCTTC. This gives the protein CASSRQGARSGYTF.

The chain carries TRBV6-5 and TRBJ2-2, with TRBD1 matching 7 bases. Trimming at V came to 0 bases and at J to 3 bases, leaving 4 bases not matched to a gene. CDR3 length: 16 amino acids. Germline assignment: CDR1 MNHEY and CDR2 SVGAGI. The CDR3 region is CASSYSRGLDTGELFF. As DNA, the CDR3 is TGTGCCAGCAGTTACTCGAGGGGGCTCGACACCGGGGAGCTGTTTTTT.

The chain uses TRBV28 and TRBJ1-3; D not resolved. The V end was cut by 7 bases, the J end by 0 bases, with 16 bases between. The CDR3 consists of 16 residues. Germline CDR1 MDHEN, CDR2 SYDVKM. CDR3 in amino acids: CASIADGALSGNTIYF. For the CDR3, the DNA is TGTGCCAGCATCGCGGACGGTGCCCTCTCTGGAAACACCATATATTTT.

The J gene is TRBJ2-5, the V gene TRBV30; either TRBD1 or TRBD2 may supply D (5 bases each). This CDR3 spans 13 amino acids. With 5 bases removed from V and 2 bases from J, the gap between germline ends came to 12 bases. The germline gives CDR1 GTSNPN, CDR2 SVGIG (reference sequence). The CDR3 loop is CAWGGGVQETQYF. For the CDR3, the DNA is TGTGCCTGGGGGGGTGGGGTGCAAGAGACCCAGTACTTC.

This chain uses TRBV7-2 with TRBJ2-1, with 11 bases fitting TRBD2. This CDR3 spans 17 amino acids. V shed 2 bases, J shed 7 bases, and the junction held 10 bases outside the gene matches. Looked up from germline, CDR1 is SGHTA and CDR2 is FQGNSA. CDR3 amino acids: CASSLQSAGTSGNEQFF. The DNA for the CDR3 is TGTGCCAGCAGCTTACAAAGCGCCGGGACTAGCGGAAATGAGCAGTTCTTC.

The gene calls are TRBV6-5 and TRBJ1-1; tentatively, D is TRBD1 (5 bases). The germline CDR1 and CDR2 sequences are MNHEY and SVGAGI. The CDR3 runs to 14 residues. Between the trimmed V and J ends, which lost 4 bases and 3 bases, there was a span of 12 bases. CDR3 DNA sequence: TGTGCCAGCAGTTCCAGTGGGGGGGACACTGAAGCTTTCTTT. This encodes CASSSSGGDTEAFF.

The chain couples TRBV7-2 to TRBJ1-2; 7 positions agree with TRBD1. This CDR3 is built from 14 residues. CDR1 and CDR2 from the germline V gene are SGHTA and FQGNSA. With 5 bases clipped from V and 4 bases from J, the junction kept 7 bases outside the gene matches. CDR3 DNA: TGTGCCAGCAGCCCCCAACAGGGGAGCTATGGCTACACCTTC. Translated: CASSPQQGSYGYTF.

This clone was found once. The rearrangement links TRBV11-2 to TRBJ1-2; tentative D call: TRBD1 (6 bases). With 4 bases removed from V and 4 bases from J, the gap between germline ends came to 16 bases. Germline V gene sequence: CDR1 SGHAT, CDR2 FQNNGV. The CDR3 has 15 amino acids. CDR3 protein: CASSSGAGVGYGYTF. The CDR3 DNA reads TGTGCCAGCAGCTCAGGCGCAGGGGTAGGCTATGGCTACACCTTC.

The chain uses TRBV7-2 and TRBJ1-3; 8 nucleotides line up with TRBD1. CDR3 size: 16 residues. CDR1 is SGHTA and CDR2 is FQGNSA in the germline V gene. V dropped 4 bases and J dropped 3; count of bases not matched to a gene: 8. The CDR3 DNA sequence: TGTGCCAGCAGCTCACGGGACAGGAGCTTTGGAAACACCATATATTTT. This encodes CASSSRDRSFGNTIYF. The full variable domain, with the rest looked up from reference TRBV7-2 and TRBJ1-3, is GAGVSQSPSNKVTEKGKDVELRCDPISGHTALYWYRQSLGQGLEFLIYFQGNSAPDKSGLPSDRFSAERTGGSVSTLTIQRTQQEDSAVYLCASSSRDRSFGNTIYFGEGSWLTVV.

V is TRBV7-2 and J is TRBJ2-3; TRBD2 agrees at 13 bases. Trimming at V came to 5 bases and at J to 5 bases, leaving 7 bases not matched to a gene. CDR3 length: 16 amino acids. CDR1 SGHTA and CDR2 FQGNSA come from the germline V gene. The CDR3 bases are TGTGCCAGCAGCCTGCGACTAGCGGGGGGTGGAGATACGCAGTATTTT. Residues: CASSLRLAGGGDTQYF.

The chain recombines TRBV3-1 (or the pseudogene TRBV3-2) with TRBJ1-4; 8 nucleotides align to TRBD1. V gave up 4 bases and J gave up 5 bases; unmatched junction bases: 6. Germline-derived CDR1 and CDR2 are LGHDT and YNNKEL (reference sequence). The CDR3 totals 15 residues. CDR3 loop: CASSLGTGRNEKLFF. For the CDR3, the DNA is TGTGCCAGCAGCCTTGGGACAGGTAGAAATGAAAAACTGTTTTTT.

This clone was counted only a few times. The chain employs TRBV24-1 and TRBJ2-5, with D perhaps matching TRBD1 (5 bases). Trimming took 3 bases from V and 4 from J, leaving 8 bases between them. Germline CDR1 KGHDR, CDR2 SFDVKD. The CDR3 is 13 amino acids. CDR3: CATSDGALETQYF. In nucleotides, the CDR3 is TGTGCCACCAGTGATGGGGCCTTAGAGACCCAGTACTTC.

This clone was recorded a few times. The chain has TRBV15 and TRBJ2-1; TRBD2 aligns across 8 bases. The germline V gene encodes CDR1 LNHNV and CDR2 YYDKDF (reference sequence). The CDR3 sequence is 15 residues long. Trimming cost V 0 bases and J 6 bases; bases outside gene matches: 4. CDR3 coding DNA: TGTGCCACCAGCAGAGAGGGGACTAGGATCAATGAGCAGTTCTTC. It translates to CATSREGTRINEQFF.

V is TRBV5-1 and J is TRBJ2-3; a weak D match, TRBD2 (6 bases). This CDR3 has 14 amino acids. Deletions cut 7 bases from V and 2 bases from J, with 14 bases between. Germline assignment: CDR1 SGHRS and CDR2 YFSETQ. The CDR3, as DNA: TGCGCCAGCTCCGGACTAACCCACACAGATACGCAGTATTTT. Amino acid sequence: CASSGLTHTDTQYF.

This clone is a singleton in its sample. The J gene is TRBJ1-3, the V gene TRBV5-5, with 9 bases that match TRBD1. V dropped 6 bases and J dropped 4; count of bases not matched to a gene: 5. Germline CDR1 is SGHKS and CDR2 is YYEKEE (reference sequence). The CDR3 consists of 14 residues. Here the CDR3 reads CASTTGGLGNTIYF. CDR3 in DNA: TGTGCCAGCACCACAGGGGGCCTAGGAAACACCATATATTTT.

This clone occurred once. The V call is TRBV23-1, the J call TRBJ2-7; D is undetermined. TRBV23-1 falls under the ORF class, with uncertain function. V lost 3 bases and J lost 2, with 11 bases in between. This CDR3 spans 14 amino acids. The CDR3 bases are TGCGCCAGCAGTCAGGGCAGGTCAACCTACGAGCAGTACTTC. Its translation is CASSQGRSTYEQYF.

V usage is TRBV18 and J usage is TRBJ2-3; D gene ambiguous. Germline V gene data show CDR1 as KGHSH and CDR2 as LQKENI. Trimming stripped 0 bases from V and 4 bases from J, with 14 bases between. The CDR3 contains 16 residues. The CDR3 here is CASSPPGKSGSDTQYF. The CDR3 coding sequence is TGTGCCAGCTCACCACCGGGCAAGTCGGGTTCAGATACGCAGTATTTT.

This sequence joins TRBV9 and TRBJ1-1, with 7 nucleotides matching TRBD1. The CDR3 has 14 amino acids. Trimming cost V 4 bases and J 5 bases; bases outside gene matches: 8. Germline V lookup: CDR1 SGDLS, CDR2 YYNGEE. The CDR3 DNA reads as TGTGCCAGCAGCAAGACAGGGTCCAGGACTGAAGCTTTCTTT. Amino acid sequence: CASSKTGSRTEAFF.